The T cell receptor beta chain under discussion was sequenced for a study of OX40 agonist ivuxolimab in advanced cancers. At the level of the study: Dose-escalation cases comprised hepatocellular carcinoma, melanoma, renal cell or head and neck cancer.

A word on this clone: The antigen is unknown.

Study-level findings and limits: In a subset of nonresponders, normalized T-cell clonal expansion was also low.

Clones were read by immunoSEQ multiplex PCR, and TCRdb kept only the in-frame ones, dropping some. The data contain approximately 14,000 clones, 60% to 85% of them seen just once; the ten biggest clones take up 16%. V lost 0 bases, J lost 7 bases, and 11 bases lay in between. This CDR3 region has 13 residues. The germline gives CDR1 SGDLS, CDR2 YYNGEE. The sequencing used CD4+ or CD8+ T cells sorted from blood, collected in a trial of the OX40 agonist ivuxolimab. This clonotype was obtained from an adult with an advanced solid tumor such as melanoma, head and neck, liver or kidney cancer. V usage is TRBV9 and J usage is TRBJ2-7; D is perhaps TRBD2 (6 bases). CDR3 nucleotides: TGTGCCAGCAGCGTAGGGGCGGGGTCGGAGCAGTACTTC. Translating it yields CASSVGAGSEQYF.